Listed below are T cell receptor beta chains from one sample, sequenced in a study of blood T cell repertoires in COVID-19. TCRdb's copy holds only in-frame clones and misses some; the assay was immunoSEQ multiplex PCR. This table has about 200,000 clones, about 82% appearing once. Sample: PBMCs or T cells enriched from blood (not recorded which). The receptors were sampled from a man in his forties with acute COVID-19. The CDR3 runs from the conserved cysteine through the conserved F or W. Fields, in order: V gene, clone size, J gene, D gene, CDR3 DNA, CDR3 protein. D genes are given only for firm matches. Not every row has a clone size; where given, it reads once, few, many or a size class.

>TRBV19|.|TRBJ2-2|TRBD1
TGTGCCAGTAGAGGGACAGGGACCGGGGAGCTGTTTTTT
CASRGTGTGELFF
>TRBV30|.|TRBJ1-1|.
TGTGCCTGGAGCTCGGACATGAACACTGAAGCTTTCTTT
CAWSSDMNTEAFF
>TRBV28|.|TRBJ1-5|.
TGTGCCAGGACTGCGGCGGGGCAGCCCCAGCATTTT
CARTAAGQPQHF
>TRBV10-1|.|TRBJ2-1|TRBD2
TGCGCCAGCAGGAGGAGGCGTAGGCGGGAGGGATCCTACAATGAGCAGTTCTTC
CASRRRRRREGSYNEQFF
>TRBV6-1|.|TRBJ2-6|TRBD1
TGTGCCAGCAGTGCACACCCGGGACAGGGAAAGGGCTCTGGGGCCAACGTCCTGACTTTC
CASSAHPGQGKGSGANVLTF
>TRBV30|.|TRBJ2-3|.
TGTGCCTGGAGTGTCCGGTACGGGGGGCGGGATACGCAGTATTTT
CAWSVRYGGRDTQYF
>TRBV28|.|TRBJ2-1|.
TGTGCCAGCAGTTTGGCGGGCGGGACGGTCAATGAGCAGTTCTTC
CASSLAGGTVNEQFF
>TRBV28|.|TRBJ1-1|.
TGTGCCAGCACTAAACTGGGGGGAACCGAAGCTTTCTTT
CASTKLGGTEAFF
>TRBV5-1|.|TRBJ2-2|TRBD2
TGCGCCAGCAGCGATATACAGGGGACTAGCGGGCAGAACACCGGGGAGCTGTTTTTT
CASSDIQGTSGQNTGELFF
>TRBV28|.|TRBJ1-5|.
TGTGCCAGCAGTTTAATAGGGGAAGATCAGCCCCAGCATTTT
CASSLIGEDQPQHF
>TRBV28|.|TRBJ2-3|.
TGTGCCAGCAGCTCTCGGCGGGAAGGCACAGATACGCAGTATTTT
CASSSRREGTDTQYF
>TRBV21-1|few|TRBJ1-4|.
TGTGCCACCCTGGTCCCCCCGGATGAAAAACTGTTTTTT
CATLVPPDEKLFF
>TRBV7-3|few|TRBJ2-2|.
TGTGCCAGCAGCCCCTCCCGCCGACACCCGAACACCGGGGAGCTGTTTTTT
CASSPSRRHPNTGELFF
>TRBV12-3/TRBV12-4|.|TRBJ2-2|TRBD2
TGTGCCAGTGGACTAGCGGGACTCGGGGAGCTGTTTTTT
CASGLAGLGELFF
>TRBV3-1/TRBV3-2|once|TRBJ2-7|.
TGTGCCAGCAGCCAACGTGCAGGGGCCTACGAGCAGTACTTC
CASSQRAGAYEQYF
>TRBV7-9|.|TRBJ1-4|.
TGTGCCAGCAGCTTTGCCCGGGAGAATGAAAAACTGTTTTTT
CASSFARENEKLFF
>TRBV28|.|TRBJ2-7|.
TGTGCCAGCAGTCCAGAGACAGTCAGCCCCTACGAGCAGTACTTC
CASSPETVSPYEQYF
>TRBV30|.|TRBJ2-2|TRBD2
TGTGCCTGGATGGTATCCAGCGGGAGTATGGGGGAGCTGTTTTTT
CAWMVSSGSMGELFF